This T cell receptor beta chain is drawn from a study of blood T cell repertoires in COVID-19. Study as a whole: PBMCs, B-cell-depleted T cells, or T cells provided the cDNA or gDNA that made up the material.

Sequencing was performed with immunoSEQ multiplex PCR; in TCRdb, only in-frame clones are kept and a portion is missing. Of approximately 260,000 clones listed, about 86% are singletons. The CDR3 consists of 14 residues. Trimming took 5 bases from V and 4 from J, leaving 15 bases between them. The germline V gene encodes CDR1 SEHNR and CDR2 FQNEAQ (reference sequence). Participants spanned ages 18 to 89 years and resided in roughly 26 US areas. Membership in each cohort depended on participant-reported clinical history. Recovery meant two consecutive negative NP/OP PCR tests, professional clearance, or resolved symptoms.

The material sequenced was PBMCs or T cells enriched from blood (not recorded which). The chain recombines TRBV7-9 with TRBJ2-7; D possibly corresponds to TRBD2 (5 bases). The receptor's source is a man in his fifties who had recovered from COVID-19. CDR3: CASSPEMGEYEQYF. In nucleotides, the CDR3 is TGTGCCAGCAGCCCAGAGATGGGAGAGTACGAGCAGTACTTC. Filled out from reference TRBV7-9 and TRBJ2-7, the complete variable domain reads DTGVSQNPRHKITKRGQNVTFRCDPISEHNRLYWYRQTLGQGPEFLTYFQNEAQLEKSRLLSDRFSAERPKGSFSTLEIQRTEQGDSAMYLCASSPEMGEYEQYFGPGTRLTVT.